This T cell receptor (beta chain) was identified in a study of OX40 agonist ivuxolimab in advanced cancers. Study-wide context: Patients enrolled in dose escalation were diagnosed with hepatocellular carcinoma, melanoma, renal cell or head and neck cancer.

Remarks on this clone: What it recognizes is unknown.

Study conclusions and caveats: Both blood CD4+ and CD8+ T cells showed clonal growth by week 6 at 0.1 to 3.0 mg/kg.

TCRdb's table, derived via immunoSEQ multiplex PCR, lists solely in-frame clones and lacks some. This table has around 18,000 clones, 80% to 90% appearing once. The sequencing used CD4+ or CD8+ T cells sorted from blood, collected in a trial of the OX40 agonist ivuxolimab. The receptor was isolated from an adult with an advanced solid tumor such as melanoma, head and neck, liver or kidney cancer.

The CDR3 DNA sequence: TGTGCCAGCAGCCAAGCCCGTCGCTTCAGGGAAGTGAACACTGAAGCTTTCTTT. This sequence encodes CASSQARRFREVNTEAFF. The chain couples TRBV14 to TRBJ1-1, with D possibly being TRBD1 (5 bases). CDR1 is SGHDN and CDR2 is FVKESK in the germline V gene. V was clipped by 1 base and J by 0 bases, with 18 bases between them. The CDR3 covers 18 residues.